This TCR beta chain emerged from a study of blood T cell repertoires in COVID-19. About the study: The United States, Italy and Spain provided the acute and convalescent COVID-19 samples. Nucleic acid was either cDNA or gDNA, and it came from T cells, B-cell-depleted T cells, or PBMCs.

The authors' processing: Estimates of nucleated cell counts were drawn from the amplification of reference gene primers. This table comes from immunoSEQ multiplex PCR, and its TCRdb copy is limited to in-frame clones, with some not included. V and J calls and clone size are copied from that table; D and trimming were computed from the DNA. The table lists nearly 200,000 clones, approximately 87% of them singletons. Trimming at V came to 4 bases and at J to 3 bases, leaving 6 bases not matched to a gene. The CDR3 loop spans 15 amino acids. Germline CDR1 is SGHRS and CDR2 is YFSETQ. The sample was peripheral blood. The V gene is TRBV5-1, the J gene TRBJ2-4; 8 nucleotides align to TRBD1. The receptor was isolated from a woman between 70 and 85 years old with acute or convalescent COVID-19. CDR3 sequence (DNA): TGCGCCAGCAGCCCTGGACAGGGAGTCAAAAACATTCAGTACTTC. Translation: CASSPGQGVKNIQYF. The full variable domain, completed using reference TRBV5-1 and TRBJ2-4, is KAGVTQTPRYLIKTRGQQVTLSCSPISGHRSVSWYQQTPGQGLQFLFEYFSETQRNKGNFPGRFSGRQFSNSRSEMNVSTLELGDSALYLCASSPGQGVKNIQYFGAGTRLSVL.